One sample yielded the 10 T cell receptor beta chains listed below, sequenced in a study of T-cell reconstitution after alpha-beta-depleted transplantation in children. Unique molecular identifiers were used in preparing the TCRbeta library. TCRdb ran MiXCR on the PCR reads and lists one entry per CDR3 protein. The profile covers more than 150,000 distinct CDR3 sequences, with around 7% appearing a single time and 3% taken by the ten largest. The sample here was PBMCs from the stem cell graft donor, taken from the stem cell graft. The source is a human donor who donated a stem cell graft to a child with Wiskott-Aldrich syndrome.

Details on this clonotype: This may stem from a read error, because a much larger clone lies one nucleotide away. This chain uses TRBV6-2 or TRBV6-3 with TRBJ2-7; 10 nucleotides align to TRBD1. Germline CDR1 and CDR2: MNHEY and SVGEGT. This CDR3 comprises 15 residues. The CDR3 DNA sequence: TGTGTCAGCAGTGGAACCGGGACAGGGGCGTACGAGCAGTACTTC. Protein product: CVSSGTGTGAYEQYF.

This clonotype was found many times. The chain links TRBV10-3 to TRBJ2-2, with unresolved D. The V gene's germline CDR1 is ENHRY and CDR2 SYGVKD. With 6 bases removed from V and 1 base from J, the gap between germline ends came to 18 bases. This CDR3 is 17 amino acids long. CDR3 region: CAISDSEIQRNTGELFF. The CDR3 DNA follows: TGTGCCATCAGCGATAGTGAGATCCAGCGGAACACCGGGGAGCTGTTTTTT.

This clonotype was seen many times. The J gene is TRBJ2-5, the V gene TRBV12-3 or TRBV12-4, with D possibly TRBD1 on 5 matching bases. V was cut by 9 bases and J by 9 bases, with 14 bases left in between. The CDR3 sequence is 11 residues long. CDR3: CASTRVGAQYF. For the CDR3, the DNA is TGTGCCAGTACACGGGTAGGGGCCCAGTACTTC.

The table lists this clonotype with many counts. CDR3 in DNA: TGCAGTGCTCGGACTAGCGGATTCACAGATACGCAGTATTTT. Translation gives CSARTSGFTDTQYF. The gene calls are TRBV20-1 and TRBJ2-3, with 10 positions matching TRBD2. The CDR3 extends over 14 amino acids. V gave up 5 bases and J gave up 2 bases; unmatched junction bases: 4. Germline V CDR1 and CDR2: DFQATT, SNEGSKA (reference sequence).

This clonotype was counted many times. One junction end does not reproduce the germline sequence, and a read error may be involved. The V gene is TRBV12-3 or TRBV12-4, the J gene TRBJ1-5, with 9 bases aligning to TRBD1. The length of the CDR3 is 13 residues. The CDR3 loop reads CAGSRDRVQPQHF. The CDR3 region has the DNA TGTGCCGGCAGCCGGGACAGGGTTCAGCCCCAGCATTTT.

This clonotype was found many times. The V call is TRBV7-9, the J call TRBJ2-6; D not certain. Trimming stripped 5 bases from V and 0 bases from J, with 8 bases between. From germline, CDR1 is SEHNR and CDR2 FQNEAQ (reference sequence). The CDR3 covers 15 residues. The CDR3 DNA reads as TGTGCCAGCAGCGTACCGAGCTCTGGGGCCAACGTCCTGACTTTC. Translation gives CASSVPSSGANVLTF. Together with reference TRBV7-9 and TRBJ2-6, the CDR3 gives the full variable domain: DTGVSQNPRHKITKRGQNVTFRCDPISEHNRLYWYRQTLGQGPEFLTYFQNEAQLEKSRLLSDRFSAERPKGSFSTLEIQRTEQGDSAMYLCASSVPSSGANVLTFGAGSRLTVL.

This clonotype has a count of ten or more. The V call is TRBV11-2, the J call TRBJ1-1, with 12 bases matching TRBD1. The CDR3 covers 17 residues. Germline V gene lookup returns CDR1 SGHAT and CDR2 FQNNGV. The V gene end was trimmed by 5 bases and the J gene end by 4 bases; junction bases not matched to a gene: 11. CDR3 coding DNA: TGTGCCAGCAGCGCCAAGGGGACAGGGGGCGAGGTCACTGAAGCTTTCTTT. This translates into CASSAKGTGGEVTEAFF. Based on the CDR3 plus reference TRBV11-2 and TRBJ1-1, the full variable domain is EAGVAQSPRYKIIEKRQSVAFWCNPISGHATLYWYQQILGQGPKLLIQFQNNGVVDDSQLPKDRFSAERLKGVDSTLKIQPAKLEDSAVYLCASSAKGTGGEVTEAFFGQGTRLTVV.

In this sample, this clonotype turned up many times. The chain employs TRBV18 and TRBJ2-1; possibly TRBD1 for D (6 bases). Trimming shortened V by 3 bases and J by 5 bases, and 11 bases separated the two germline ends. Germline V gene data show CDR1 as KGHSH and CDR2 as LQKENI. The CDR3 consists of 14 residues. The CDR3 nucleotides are TGTGCCAGCTCACCCGACCGGACAGACAATGAGCAGTTCTTC. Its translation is CASSPDRTDNEQFF.

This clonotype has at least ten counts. The CDR3 sequence: CASSYSGGGRTSGANVLTF. CDR3 sequence (DNA): TGTGCCAGCAGTTACTCGGGGGGAGGCCGTACCTCTGGGGCCAACGTCCTGACTTTC. This chain links TRBV6-5 with TRBJ2-6; possibly TRBD2 for D (6 bases). CDR1 is MNHEY and CDR2 is SVGAGI in the germline V gene. This CDR3 spans 19 amino acids. The V and J ends lost 0 bases and 0 bases respectively, with 15 bases between them.

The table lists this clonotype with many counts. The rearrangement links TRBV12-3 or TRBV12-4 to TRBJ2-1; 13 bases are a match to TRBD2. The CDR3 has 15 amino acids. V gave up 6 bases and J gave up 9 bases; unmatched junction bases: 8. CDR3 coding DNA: TGTGCCAGCAGCCTACTAGCGGGAGGGCCTGTTGAGCAGTTCTTC. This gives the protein CASSLLAGGPVEQFF.